The 20 T cell receptor beta chains in this list originate from one sample, sequenced in a study of cytomegalovirus exposure and HLA in healthy donors. A multiplex PCR was run with 60 Vbeta primers and 13 Jbeta primers. TCRdb's copy holds only in-frame clones and misses some; the assay was immunoSEQ multiplex PCR. The sample holds 150,000 to 200,000 clones, 75% seen once. Material: PBMCs. The receptors derive from a woman between 45 and 60 years old in good health and CMV-seropositive.

This rearrangement joins TRBV2 to TRBJ1-6; D is undetermined. The germline V and J ends were trimmed by 8 bases and 0 bases, with 11 bases remaining between them. Germline-derived CDR1 and CDR2 are SNHLY and FYNNEI. CDR3 length equals 15 residues. In DNA form, the CDR3 reads TGTGCCAGCGAGCAGCGGAGCTCCTATAATTCACCCCTCCACTTT. As protein: CASEQRSSYNSPLHF. Variable domain in full (rest from reference TRBV2 and TRBJ1-6): EPEVTQTPSHQVTQMGQEVILRCVPISNHLYFYWYRQILGQKVEFLVSFYNNEISEKSEIFDDQFSVERPDGSNFTLKIRSTKLEDSAMYFCASEQRSSYNSPLHFGNGTRLTVT.

This sequence joins TRBV11-3 and TRBJ2-1; D is uncertain. V lost 5 bases to trimming and J lost 6 bases, with 8 bases between them. The length of the CDR3 is 12 residues. Germline-derived CDR1 and CDR2 are SGHNT and YENEEA. The CDR3 here is CASSLVVNEQFF. The DNA for the CDR3 is TGTGCCAGCAGCCTAGTAGTCAATGAGCAGTTCTTC.

V gene TRBV5-4 combines with J gene TRBJ2-7; D perhaps matches TRBD2 (6 bases). The length of the CDR3 is 16 residues. V lost 4 bases, J lost 7 bases, and 24 bases lay in between. Looked up from germline, CDR1 is SGHNT and CDR2 is YYREEE (reference sequence). The CDR3 loop reads CASSTPGTAGLREQYF. CDR3 sequence (DNA): TGTGCCAGCAGCACTCCCGGGACCGCGGGATTAAGGGAGCAGTACTTC.

The chain joins TRBV7-3 to TRBJ2-3, with TRBD2 as a possible D gene (6 bases). Germline V gene lookup returns CDR1 SGHTA and CDR2 FQGTGA. The CDR3 length is 16 residues. V was clipped by 3 bases and J by 2 bases, with 15 bases between them. The CDR3 DNA reads as TGTGCCAGCAGCTTGGGGACTGGAGGATACACAGATACGCAGTATTTT. This translates into CASSLGTGGYTDTQYF.

The genes are TRBV5-1 and TRBJ2-1; no firm D call. Germline CDR1 SGHRS, CDR2 YFSETQ. There are 14 residues in the CDR3. V lost 4 bases and J lost 2, with 10 bases in between. The DNA for the CDR3 is TGCGCCAGCAGCACACCTAGAACCTACAATGAGCAGTTCTTC. Its protein is CASSTPRTYNEQFF.

The chain recombines TRBV10-3 with TRBJ1-2, with 8 bases that match TRBD1. Per germline, CDR1 ENHRY and CDR2 SYGVKD. The CDR3 consists of 15 residues. The V gene end was trimmed by 9 bases and the J gene end by 6 bases; junction bases not matched to a gene: 15. The CDR3 region is CAIVGGSGGSNGYTF. CDR3 in DNA: TGTGCCATTGTTGGAGGGTCAGGGGGCTCAAATGGCTACACCTTC.

This clone was counted a few times. The chain combines TRBV4-1 with TRBJ1-1; D is uncertain. The germline V and J ends were trimmed by 4 bases and 1 base, with 10 bases remaining between them. This CDR3 has 14 residues. Germline CDR1 and CDR2: MGHRA and YSYEKL. CDR3 sequence: CASSLGLENTEAFF. The DNA for the CDR3 is TGCGCCAGCAGCCTAGGACTAGAGAACACTGAAGCTTTCTTT.

The table lists this clone with a few counts. This chain joins TRBV6-5 and TRBJ2-5, with D perhaps matching TRBD2 (6 bases). The V end lost 5 bases, the J end lost 9 bases, and 16 bases lay between the germline ends. This CDR3 contains 13 residues. CDR1 and CDR2 (germline): MNHEY, SVGAGI. CDR3 sequence (DNA): TGTGCCAGCAGTCTTGGAGGGAATATGGCCCAGTACTTC. This codes for CASSLGGNMAQYF.

CDR3 amino acids: CAISESGRENTEAFF. In DNA form, the CDR3 reads TGTGCCATCAGTGAGTCGGGCAGGGAGAACACTGAAGCTTTCTTT. The rearrangement joins TRBV10-3 to TRBJ1-1, with D maybe TRBD1 (5 bases). The CDR3 spans 15 residues. Per the germline V gene, CDR1 is ENHRY and CDR2 is SYGVKD. V was pared by 0 bases and J by 1 base, with 9 bases between.

The V and J genes are TRBV5-1 and TRBJ2-3, with D possibly TRBD2 on 6 matching bases. Per germline, CDR1 SGHRS and CDR2 YFSETQ. The V end lost 0 bases, the J end lost 2 bases, and 10 bases lay between the germline ends. The CDR3 sequence is 15 residues long. The CDR3 sequence: CASSLAGGVTDTQYF. In nucleotides, the CDR3 is TGCGCCAGCAGCTTGGCCGGGGGAGTCACAGATACGCAGTATTTT.

The chain uses TRBV20-1 and TRBJ2-5; no definite D call. V shed 3 bases and J shed 4 bases, with 6 bases lying between them. This CDR3 has 11 residues. CDR1 and CDR2 from the germline V gene are DFQATT and SNEGSKA (reference sequence). The CDR3 DNA sequence: TGCAGTGCTAGCTTCGGAGAGACCCAGTACTTC. Protein product: CSASFGETQYF.

The genes are TRBV7-3 and TRBJ1-1; 12 nucleotides align to TRBD1. Germline V gene sequence: CDR1 SGHTA, CDR2 FQGTGA. The CDR3 is made up of 15 amino acids. V shed 5 bases, J shed 4 bases, and the junction held 5 bases outside the gene matches. DNA for the CDR3: TGTGCCAGCAGCCCCGGGACAGGGGGCGTCACTGAAGCTTTCTTT. Its protein is CASSPGTGGVTEAFF.

This clone was found once. The chain carries TRBV5-1 and TRBJ2-5; D is undetermined. CDR1 SGHRS and CDR2 YFSETQ come from the germline V gene. V lost 4 bases, J lost 3 bases, and 13 bases lay in between. This CDR3 has 14 residues. As DNA, the CDR3 is TGCGCCAGCAGCGTGGTGACACCCAAAGAGACCCAGTACTTC. Encoded protein: CASSVVTPKETQYF.

The rearrangement joins TRBV25-1 to TRBJ1-2; D possibly corresponds to TRBD1 (5 bases). CDR1 and CDR2 (germline): MGHDK, SYGVNS. V lost 1 base, J lost 8 bases, and 11 bases lay in between. CDR3 length equals 13 residues. CDR3 in DNA: TGTGCCAGCAGTGAATCAACAGGAAGCGGCTACACCTTC. Its translation: CASSESTGSGYTF.

This chain uses TRBV29-1 with TRBJ1-2; D not certain. The ends were cut back, 5 bases at V and 2 bases at J, with 9 bases in the middle. CDR3 length: 12 amino acids. Germline assignment: CDR1 SQVTM and CDR2 ANQGSEA. CDR3 in amino acids: CSVIGENYGYTF. In DNA form, the CDR3 reads TGCAGCGTTATTGGGGAGAACTATGGCTACACCTTC.

The rearrangement joins TRBV5-1 to TRBJ1-1, with 9 bases that match TRBD1. CDR1 SGHRS and CDR2 YFSETQ come from the germline V gene. The CDR3 consists of 18 residues. J was trimmed by 0 bases and V by 1 base; bases with no gene match: 10. CDR3 in DNA: TGCGCCAGCAGCTTGAATTCCGGGACAGGGTTGGTGAACACTGAAGCTTTCTTT. Its translation: CASSLNSGTGLVNTEAFF.

CDR3 coding DNA: TGTGCCAGCAGTCCGATAACAGGAATGAACACTGAAGCTTTCTTT. Translated: CASSPITGMNTEAFF. This rearrangement joins TRBV6-5 to TRBJ1-1; D perhaps matches TRBD1 (5 bases). This CDR3 has 15 amino acids. Germline-derived CDR1 and CDR2 are MNHEY and SVGAGI. V lost 5 bases and J lost 0, with 13 bases in between.

V is TRBV7-9 and J is TRBJ2-1; D is perhaps TRBD1 (6 bases). Trimming stripped 5 bases from V and 8 bases from J, with 19 bases between. Germline V lookup: CDR1 SEHNR, CDR2 FQNEAQ (reference sequence). The CDR3 spans 15 residues. The CDR3: CASSNQGSVIDEQFF. The CDR3 nucleotides are TGTGCCAGCAGCAATCAGGGGAGTGTAATTGATGAGCAGTTCTTC.

The rearrangement uses TRBV7-9 and TRBJ1-1, with TRBD1 matching over 8 bases. Germline V gives CDR1 SEHNR, CDR2 FQNEAQ (reference sequence). J was trimmed by 4 bases and V by 4 bases; bases with no gene match: 8. This CDR3 is built from 15 residues. The CDR3 DNA reads as TGTGCCAGCAGCTCAGACAGGGGCAGTGGCACTGAAGCTTTCTTT. Amino acids: CASSSDRGSGTEAFF.

The chain has TRBV7-6 and TRBJ2-3; TRBD2 matches 8 bases. This CDR3 comprises 16 residues. Unmatched junction bases numbered 9, after V lost 3 bases and J lost 4 bases. Germline V CDR1 and CDR2: SGHVS, FNYEAQ. In DNA, the CDR3 is TGTGCCAGCAGCTTCGGATACGGGGGGGCGTCAGATACGCAGTATTTT. Translated, it gives CASSFGYGGASDTQYF. Using reference TRBV7-6 and TRBJ2-3 for the parts outside the CDR3, the full variable domain is GAGVSQSPRYKVTKRGQDVALRCDPISGHVSLYWYRQALGQGPEFLTYFNYEAQQDKSGLPNDRFSAERPEGSISTLTIQRTEQRDSAMYRCASSFGYGGASDTQYFGPGTRLTVL.